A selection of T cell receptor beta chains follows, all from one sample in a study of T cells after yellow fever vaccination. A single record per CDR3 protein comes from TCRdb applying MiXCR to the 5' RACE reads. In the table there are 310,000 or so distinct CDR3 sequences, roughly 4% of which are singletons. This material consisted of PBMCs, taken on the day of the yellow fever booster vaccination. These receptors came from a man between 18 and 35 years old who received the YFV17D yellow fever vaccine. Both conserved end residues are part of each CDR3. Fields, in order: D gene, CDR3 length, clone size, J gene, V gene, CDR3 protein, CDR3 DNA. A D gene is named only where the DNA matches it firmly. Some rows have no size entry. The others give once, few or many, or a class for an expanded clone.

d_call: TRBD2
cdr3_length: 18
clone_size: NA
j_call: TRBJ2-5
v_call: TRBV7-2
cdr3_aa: CASSPPPGTSGDQETQYF
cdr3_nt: TGTGCCAGCAGCCCCCCTCCCGGGACTAGCGGGGACCAAGAGACCCAGTACTTC

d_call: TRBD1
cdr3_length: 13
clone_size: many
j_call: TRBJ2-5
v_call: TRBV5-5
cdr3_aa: CASSFRQGETQYF
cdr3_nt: TGTGCCAGCAGTTTTAGACAGGGAGAGACCCAGTACTTC

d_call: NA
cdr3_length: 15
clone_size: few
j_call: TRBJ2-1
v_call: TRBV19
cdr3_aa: CASSQTTSSYNEQFF
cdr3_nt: TGTGCCAGTAGCCAAACAACTAGCTCCTACAATGAGCAGTTCTTC

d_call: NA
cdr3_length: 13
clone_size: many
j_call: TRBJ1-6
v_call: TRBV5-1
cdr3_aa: CASRFSTDSPLHF
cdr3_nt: TGCGCCAGCAGGTTTTCTACGGATTCACCCCTCCACTTT

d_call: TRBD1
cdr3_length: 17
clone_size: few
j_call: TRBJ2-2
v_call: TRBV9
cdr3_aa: CASSEPAGTVNTGELFF
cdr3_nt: TGTGCCAGCAGCGAGCCCGCCGGGACAGTGAACACCGGGGAGCTGTTTTTT

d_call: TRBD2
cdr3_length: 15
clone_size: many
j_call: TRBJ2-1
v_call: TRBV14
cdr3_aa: CASSQVLAGGNEQFF
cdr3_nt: TGTGCCAGCAGCCAAGTACTAGCGGGGGGCAATGAGCAGTTCTTC

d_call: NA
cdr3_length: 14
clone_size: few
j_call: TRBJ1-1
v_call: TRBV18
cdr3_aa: CASSPDTLQGEAFF
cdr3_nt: TGTGCCAGCTCACCCGATACATTACAGGGTGAAGCTTTCTTT

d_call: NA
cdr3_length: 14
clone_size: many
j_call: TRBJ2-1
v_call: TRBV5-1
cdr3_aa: CASKVGGPYNEQFF
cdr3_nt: TGCGCCAGCAAGGTGGGGGGGCCCTACAATGAGCAGTTCTTC

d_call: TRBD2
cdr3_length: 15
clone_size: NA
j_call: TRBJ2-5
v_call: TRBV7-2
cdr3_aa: CASSFQRGDGETQYF
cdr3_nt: TGTGCCAGCAGCTTCCAGCGGGGGGACGGGGAGACCCAGTACTTC

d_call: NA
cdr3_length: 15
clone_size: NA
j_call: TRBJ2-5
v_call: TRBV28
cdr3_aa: CASSWTEGGWETQYF
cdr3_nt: TGTGCCAGCAGTTGGACTGAGGGGGGTTGGGAGACCCAGTACTTC

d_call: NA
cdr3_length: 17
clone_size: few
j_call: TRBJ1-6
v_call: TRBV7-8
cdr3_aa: CASSRPWGGGGNSPLHF
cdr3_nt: TGTGCCAGCAGCCGACCCTGGGGGGGTGGAGGGAATTCACCCCTCCACTTT

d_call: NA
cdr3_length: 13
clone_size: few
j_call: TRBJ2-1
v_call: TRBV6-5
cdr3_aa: CASSRDTEWEKFF
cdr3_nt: TGTGCCAGCAGTAGGGACACTGAATGGGAGAAGTTCTTC

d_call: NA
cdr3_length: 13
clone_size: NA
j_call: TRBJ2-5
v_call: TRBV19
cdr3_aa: CASSMGAPETQYF
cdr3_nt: TGTGCCAGTAGTATGGGGGCCCCAGAGACCCAGTACTTC

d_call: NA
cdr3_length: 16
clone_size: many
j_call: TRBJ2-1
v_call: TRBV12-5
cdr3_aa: CASGSPGAYTYNEQFF
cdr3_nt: TGTGCTAGTGGTTCCCCGGGGGCCTACACATACAATGAGCAGTTCTTC

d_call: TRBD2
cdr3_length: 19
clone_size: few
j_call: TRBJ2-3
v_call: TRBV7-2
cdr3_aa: CASSFPSGGASVSTDTQYF
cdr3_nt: TGTGCCAGCAGCTTCCCTAGCGGGGGGGCCTCGGTTAGCACAGATACGCAGTATTTT

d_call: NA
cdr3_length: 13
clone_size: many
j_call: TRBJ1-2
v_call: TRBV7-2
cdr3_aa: CASSFPGSYGYTF
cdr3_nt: TGTGCCAGCAGCTTCCCGGGAAGCTATGGCTACACCTTC

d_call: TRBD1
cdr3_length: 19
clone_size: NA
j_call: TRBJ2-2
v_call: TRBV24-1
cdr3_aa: CATSAENRGRGPNTGELFF
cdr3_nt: TGTGCCACCAGTGCTGAGAACAGGGGGCGAGGACCGAACACCGGGGAGCTGTTTTTT

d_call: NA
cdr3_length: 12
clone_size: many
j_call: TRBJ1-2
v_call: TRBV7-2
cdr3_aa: CASSMTNYGYTF
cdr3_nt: TGTGCCAGCAGCATGACTAACTATGGCTACACCTTC

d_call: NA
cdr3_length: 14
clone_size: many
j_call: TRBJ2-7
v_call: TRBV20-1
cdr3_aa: CSARNWDTAYEQYF
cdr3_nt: TGCAGTGCAAGAAACTGGGACACAGCCTACGAGCAGTACTTC

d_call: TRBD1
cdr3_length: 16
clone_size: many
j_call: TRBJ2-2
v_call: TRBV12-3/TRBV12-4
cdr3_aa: CASSPREGAFGGELFF
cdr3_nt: TGTGCCAGCAGCCCCCGAGAGGGGGCCTTCGGCGGGGAGCTGTTTTTT

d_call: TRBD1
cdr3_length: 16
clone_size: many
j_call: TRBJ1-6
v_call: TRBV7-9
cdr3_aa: CASSSGQGATYSPLHF
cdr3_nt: TGTGCCAGCAGCTCGGGACAGGGGGCTACGTATTCACCCCTCCACTTT

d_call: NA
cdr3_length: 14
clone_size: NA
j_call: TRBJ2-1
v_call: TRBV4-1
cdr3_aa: CASRNLGGSNEQFF
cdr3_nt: TGCGCCAGCAGAAACTTAGGGGGATCCAATGAGCAGTTCTTC

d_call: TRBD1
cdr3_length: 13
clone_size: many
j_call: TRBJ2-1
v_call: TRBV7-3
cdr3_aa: CASSSQDRGNKFF
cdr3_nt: TGTGCCAGCAGCTCTCAGGACAGGGGGAACAAGTTCTTC

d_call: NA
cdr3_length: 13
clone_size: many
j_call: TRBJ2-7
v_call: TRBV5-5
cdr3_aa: CASSLEAGEVGYF
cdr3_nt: TGTGCCAGCAGCTTGGAGGCAGGGGAGGTTGGGTACTTC

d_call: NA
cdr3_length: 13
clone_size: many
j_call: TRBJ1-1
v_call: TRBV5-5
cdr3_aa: CASSLEGVSEAFF
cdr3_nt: TGTGCCAGCAGCTTGGAGGGGGTCTCTGAAGCTTTCTTT

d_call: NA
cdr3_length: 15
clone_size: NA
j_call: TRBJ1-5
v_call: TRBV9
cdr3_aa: CASSVSHGWDQPQHF
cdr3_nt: TGTGCCAGCAGCGTAAGTCATGGGTGGGATCAGCCCCAGCATTTT

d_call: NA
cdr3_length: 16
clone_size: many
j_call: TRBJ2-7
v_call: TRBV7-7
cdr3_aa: CASSLNAGTATYEQYF
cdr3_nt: TGTGCCAGCAGCCTTAACGCCGGGACTGCAACCTACGAGCAGTACTTC

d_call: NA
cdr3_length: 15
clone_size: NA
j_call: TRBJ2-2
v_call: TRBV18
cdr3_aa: CASSPRVQGAGELFF
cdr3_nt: TGTGCCAGCTCACCCAGGGTCCAGGGCGCCGGGGAGCTGTTTTTT

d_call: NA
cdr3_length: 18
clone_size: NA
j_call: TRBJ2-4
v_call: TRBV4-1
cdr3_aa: CASSQVGRLRLAKNIQYF
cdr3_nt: TGCGCCAGCAGCCAAGTTGGGAGATTGAGATTAGCCAAAAACATTCAGTACTTC

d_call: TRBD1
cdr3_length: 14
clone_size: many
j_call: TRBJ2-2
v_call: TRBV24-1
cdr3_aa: CATRGQGATGELFF
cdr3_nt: TGTGCCACCAGGGGACAGGGTGCCACCGGGGAGCTGTTTTTT

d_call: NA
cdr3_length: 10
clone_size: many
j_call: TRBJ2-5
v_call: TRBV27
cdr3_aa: CASTPGLQIF
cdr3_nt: TGTGCCAGCACCCCGGGACTCCAAATCTTC

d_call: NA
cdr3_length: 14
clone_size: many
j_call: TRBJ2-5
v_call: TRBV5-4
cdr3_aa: CASSLQGAEETQYF
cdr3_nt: TGTGCCAGCAGCCTCCAGGGTGCGGAGGAGACCCAGTACTTC

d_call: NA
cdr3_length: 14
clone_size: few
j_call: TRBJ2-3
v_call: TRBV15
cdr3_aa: CATSRGGSTDTQYF
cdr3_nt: TGTGCCACCAGCCGAGGGGGGAGCACAGATACGCAGTATTTT

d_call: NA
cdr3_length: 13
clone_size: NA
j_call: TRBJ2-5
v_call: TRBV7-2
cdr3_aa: CASSSGLGPERDF
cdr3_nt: TGTGCCAGCAGCTCCGGGCTGGGACCTGAGAGAGACTTC

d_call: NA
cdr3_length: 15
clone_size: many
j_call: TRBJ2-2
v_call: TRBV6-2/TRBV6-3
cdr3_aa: CASSWRTENTGELFF
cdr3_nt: TGTGCCAGCAGTTGGCGGACAGAGAACACCGGGGAGCTGTTTTTT

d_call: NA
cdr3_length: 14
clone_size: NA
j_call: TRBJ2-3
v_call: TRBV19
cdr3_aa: CASKTVFSSDTQYF
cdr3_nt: TGTGCCAGTAAGACAGTTTTTAGTTCAGATACGCAGTATTTT

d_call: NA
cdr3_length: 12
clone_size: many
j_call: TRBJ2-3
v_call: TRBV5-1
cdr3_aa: CASRESTDTQYF
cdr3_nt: TGCGCCTCCAGGGAGAGCACAGATACGCAGTATTTT

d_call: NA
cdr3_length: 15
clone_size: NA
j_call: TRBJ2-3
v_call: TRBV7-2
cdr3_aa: CASTKVGGQSDTQYF
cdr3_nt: TGTGCCAGCACCAAGGTCGGGGGGCAGTCAGATACGCAGTATTTT

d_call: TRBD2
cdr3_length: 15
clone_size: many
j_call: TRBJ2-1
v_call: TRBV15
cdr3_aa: CATSRAGTSVNEQFF
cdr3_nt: TGTGCCACCAGCAGAGCGGGGACTAGCGTCAATGAGCAGTTCTTC